These 14 T cell receptor beta chains were sequenced from one sample in a study of blood T cell repertoires in COVID-19. TCRdb's copy holds only in-frame clones and misses some; the assay was immunoSEQ multiplex PCR. The sample contains about 140,000 clones, about 86% of which appear only once. Sequencing input: peripheral blood. These receptor sequences come from a woman aged 60-70 years with acute or convalescent COVID-19.

The chain links TRBV19 to TRBJ2-3, with D perhaps TRBD1 (5 bases). Germline V lookup: CDR1 LNHDA, CDR2 SQIVND (reference sequence). The CDR3 runs to 15 residues. The V end was cut by 3 bases, the J end by 3 bases, with 13 bases between. The CDR3 DNA follows: TGTGCCAGTAGTATCCCAGGGAAGGGGACAGATACGCAGTATTTT. Its protein is CASSIPGKGTDTQYF.

This chain connects TRBV27 to TRBJ1-5; no clear D gene. CDR1 and CDR2 from the germline V gene are MNHEY and SMNVEV (reference sequence). The V gene lost 4 bases and the J gene lost 2 bases, with 9 bases spanning the gap. The CDR3 extends over 14 amino acids. CDR3 sequence reads: CASSWMGGNQPQHF. CDR3 nucleotides: TGTGCCAGCAGTTGGATGGGCGGCAATCAGCCCCAGCATTTT.

The J gene is TRBJ2-5, the V gene TRBV5-5; TRBD1 agrees at 8 bases. CDR3 length: 15 residues. Trimming removed 0 bases from V and 5 bases from J; junction bases left unmatched: 6. Germline V lookup: CDR1 SGHKS, CDR2 YYEKEE (reference sequence). The CDR3 reads CASSLDGQGLETQYF. The CDR3 bases are TGTGCCAGCAGCTTGGATGGACAGGGTCTTGAGACCCAGTACTTC.

V usage is TRBV7-2 and J usage is TRBJ2-7; 9 bases fit TRBD2. Germline loops: CDR1 SGHTA, CDR2 FQGNSA. There are 17 residues in the CDR3. The V segment lost 1 base and the J segment 3 bases; nucleotides outside the gene matches: 10. CDR3 in DNA: TGTGCCAGCAGCTTAGGAACGATGCGGGGGGGCGGCTACGAGCAGTACTTC. Translated, it gives CASSLGTMRGGGYEQYF.

The chain carries TRBV6-2 or TRBV6-3 and TRBJ2-7; D is possibly TRBD2 (6 bases). The germline gives CDR1 MNHEY, CDR2 SVGEGT. The germline V and J ends were trimmed by 5 bases and 3 bases, with 8 bases remaining between them. The CDR3 covers 12 residues. CDR3 protein: CASSGGNYEQYF. CDR3 sequence (DNA): TGTGCCAGCAGTGGGGGGAACTACGAGCAGTACTTC.

The chain is built from TRBV7-9 and TRBJ2-3; the match to TRBD2 covers 11 bases. Germline V gene sequence: CDR1 SEHNR, CDR2 FQNEAQ (reference sequence). CDR3 size: 18 residues. With V trimmed by 2 bases and J by 12 bases, 19 bases remained unmatched. The CDR3 DNA is TGTGCCAGCAGCTTACCCCCTAGACTAGCGGGGAAAGGACACGGCCAGTATTTT. It is translated as CASSLPPRLAGKGHGQYF.

The chain uses TRBV19 and TRBJ1-2; possibly TRBD1 for D (6 bases). The ends were cut back, 0 bases at V and 6 bases at J, with 14 bases in the middle. This CDR3 comprises 15 residues. Germline CDR1 LNHDA, CDR2 SQIVND (reference sequence). This CDR3 is CASSIDSGQRDGYTF. The CDR3 DNA sequence: TGTGCCAGTAGTATAGATTCGGGACAACGGGATGGCTACACCTTC.

In this sample, this clone turned up once. The chain recombines TRBV5-8 with TRBJ2-7; 9 nucleotides agree with TRBD1. Trimming at V came to 6 bases and at J to 3 bases, leaving 10 bases not matched to a gene. This CDR3 is built from 15 residues. Germline CDR1 reads SGHTS; CDR2 reads YDEGEE. The CDR3 DNA reads as TGTGCCAGCACCGGCACGGGACAGGGTTACTACGAGCAGTACTTC. Translation gives CASTGTGQGYYEQYF. The full variable domain, with the rest looked up from reference TRBV5-8 and TRBJ2-7, is EAGVTQSPTHLIKTRGQQATLRCSPISGHTSVYWYQQALGLGLQFLLWYDEGEERNRGNFPPRFSGRQFPNYSSELNVNALELEDSALYLCASTGTGQGYYEQYFGPGTRLTVT.

The genes are TRBV19 and TRBJ1-5, with no clear D. V was shortened by 5 bases and J by 6 bases, with 14 bases between the two germline ends. The CDR3 contains 14 residues. From germline, CDR1 is LNHDA and CDR2 SQIVND (reference sequence). CDR3 nucleotide sequence: TGTGCCAGTAGTGTGGAACTCAGGCGTCAGCCCCAGCATTTT. This encodes CASSVELRRQPQHF. Drawing the rest from reference TRBV19 and TRBJ1-5, the complete variable domain is DGGITQSPKYLFRKEGQNVTLSCEQNLNHDAMYWYRQDPGQGLRLIYYSQIVNDFQKGDIAEGYSVSREKKESFPLTVTSAQKNPTAFYLCASSVELRRQPQHFGDGTRLSIL.

To note about this clone: At one end, the junction sequence differs from germline, possibly due to a read error. The chain links TRBV7-7 to TRBJ2-5; 14 bases are shared with TRBD2. In germline, CDR1 is SSHAT, CDR2 FNYEAQ (reference sequence). CDR3 length: 15 amino acids. The CDR3 loop reads CASSSGLAGEETQYF. The CDR3 DNA reads TGTGCTAGCAGCTCGGGACTAGCGGGGGAAGAGACCCAGTACTTC.

V is TRBV10-3 and J is TRBJ1-5; 8 bases agree with TRBD1. J gave up 2 bases and V 8 bases, and 14 bases lay outside the gene matches. There are 17 residues in the CDR3. Germline CDR1 and CDR2: ENHRY and SYGVKD. The CDR3 nucleotides read TGTGCCATCGGAGGACAGGGAAGAGGAATAGGCAATCAGCCCCAGCATTTT. Its translation: CAIGGQGRGIGNQPQHF.

The chain carries TRBV2 and TRBJ1-2, with D possibly being TRBD1 (6 bases). This CDR3 has 11 residues. Per germline, CDR1 SNHLY and CDR2 FYNNEI. Trimming left V 6 bases short and J 8 bases short, with 10 bases between. DNA for the CDR3: TGTGCCAGCAGGGGGGCGTGGGGCTACACCTTC. Translating gives CASRGAWGYTF. Supplemented by reference TRBV2 and TRBJ1-2, the full variable domain reads EPEVTQTPSHQVTQMGQEVILRCVPISNHLYFYWYRQILGQKVEFLVSFYNNEISEKSEIFDDQFSVERPDGSNFTLKIRSTKLEDSAMYFCASRGAWGYTFGSGTRLTVV.

J is TRBJ1-5 and V is TRBV10-3, with D perhaps matching TRBD1 (5 bases). The CDR3 runs to 14 residues. Germline CDR1 is ENHRY and CDR2 is SYGVKD. Trimming took off 6 bases at V and 6 bases at J, with 15 bases between the two ends. The CDR3 here is CAIRAGQDGQPQHF. The CDR3 DNA follows: TGTGCCATCAGGGCAGGGCAGGATGGTCAGCCCCAGCATTTT.

The gene calls are TRBV4-3 and TRBJ2-5; TRBD2 matches at 10 bases. This CDR3 contains 15 residues. With 5 bases clipped from V and 5 bases from J, the junction kept 8 bases outside the gene matches. Germline assignment: CDR1 LGHNA and CDR2 YSLEER. CDR3 residues: CASSAAGGALETQYF. In nucleotides, the CDR3 is TGCGCCAGCAGCGCAGCGGGGGGGGCTTTGGAGACCCAGTACTTC.